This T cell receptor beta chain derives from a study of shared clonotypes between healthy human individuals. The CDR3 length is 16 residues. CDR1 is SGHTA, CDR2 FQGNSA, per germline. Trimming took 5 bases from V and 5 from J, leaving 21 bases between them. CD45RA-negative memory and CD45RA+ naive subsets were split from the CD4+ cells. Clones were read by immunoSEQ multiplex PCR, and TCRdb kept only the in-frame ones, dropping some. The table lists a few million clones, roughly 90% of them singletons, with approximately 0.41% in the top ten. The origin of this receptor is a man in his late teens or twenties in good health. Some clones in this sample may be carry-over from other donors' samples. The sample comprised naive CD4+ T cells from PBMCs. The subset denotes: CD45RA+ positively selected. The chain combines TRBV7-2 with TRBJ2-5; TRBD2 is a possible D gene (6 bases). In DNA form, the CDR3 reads TGTGCCAGCAGCACCCGGCGGGGCTCGACGTCGGAGACCCAGTACTTC. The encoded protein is CASSTRRGSTSETQYF.